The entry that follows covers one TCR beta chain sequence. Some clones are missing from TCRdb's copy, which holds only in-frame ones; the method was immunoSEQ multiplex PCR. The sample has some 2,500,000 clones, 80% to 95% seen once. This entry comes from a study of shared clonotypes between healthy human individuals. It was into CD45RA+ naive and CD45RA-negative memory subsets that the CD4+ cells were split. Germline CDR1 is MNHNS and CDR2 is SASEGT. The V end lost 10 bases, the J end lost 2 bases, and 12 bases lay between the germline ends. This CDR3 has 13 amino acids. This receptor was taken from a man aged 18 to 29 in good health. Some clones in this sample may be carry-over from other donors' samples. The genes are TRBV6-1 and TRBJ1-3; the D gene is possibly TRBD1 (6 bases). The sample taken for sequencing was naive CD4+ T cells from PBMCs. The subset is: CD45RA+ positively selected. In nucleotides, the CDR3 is TGTGCCACCCGAGGGGGAACTGGAAACACCATATATTTT. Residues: CATRGGTGNTIYF.